The 4 T cell receptor beta chains below were found in one sample sequenced in a study of blood T cell repertoires in COVID-19. Produced via immunoSEQ multiplex PCR; TCRdb's table is partial and in-frame only. The sample includes approximately 100,000 clones, 75% to 85% of them seen just once. Sequenced material: peripheral blood. These receptors came from a human donor in a cohort sampled during active COVID-19.

The chain carries TRBV30 and TRBJ2-7; 10 nucleotides align to TRBD2. Trimming removed 0 bases from V and 5 bases from J; junction bases left unmatched: 7. This CDR3 is 15 amino acids long. Germline CDR1 reads GTSNPN; CDR2 reads SVGIG (reference sequence). The CDR3 DNA reads TGTGCCTGGAGTGTAGGTGGGCTAGCGGGAGACGAGCAGTACTTC. It is translated as CAWSVGGLAGDEQYF.

V is TRBV6-2 or TRBV6-3 and J is TRBJ2-6, with 8 bases identical to TRBD2. V shed 5 bases, J shed 4 bases, and the junction held 7 bases outside the gene matches. Germline loops: CDR1 MNHEY, CDR2 SVGEGT. The CDR3 contains 16 residues. CDR3 DNA: TGTGCCAGCAGTATCCGGACTAGCCAAGGGGCCAACGTCCTGACTTTC. Translating gives CASSIRTSQGANVLTF.

The rearrangement uses TRBV27 and TRBJ1-3; no firm D call. The germline CDR1 and CDR2 sequences are MNHEY and SMNVEV (reference sequence). The CDR3 is made up of 12 amino acids. The V end lost 4 bases, the J end lost 4 bases, and 5 bases lay between the germline ends. CDR3 sequence (DNA): TGTGCCAGCAGTTCCCTCGGAAACACCATATATTTT. Translation: CASSSLGNTIYF.

This chain links TRBV5-1 with TRBJ1-3; 7 nucleotides agree with TRBD1. The CDR3 has 14 amino acids. V dropped 4 bases and J dropped 9; count of bases not matched to a gene: 10. CDR1 SGHRS and CDR2 YFSETQ come from the germline V gene. The CDR3 here is CASSVEYRGGTIYF. The DNA of the CDR3 is TGCGCCAGCAGCGTAGAATACAGGGGCGGCACCATATATTTT.